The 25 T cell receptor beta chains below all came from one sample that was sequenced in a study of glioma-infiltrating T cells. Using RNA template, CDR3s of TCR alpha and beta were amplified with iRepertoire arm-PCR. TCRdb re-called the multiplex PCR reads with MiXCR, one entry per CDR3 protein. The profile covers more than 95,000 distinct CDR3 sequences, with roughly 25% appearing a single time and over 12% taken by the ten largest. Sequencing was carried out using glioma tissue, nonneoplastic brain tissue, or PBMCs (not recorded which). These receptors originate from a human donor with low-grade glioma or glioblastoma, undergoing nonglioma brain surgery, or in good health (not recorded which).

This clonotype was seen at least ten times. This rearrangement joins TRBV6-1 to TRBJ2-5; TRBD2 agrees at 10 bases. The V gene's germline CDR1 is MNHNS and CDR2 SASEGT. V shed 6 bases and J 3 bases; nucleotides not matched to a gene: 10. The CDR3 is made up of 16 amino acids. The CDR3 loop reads CASRPLGLADEETQYF. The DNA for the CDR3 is TGTGCCAGCAGGCCCTTAGGACTAGCGGATGAAGAGACCCAGTACTTC.

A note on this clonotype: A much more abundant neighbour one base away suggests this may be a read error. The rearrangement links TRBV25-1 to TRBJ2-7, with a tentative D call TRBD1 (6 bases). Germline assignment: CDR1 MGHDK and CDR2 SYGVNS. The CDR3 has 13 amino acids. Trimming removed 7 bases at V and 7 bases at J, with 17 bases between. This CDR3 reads CASISDRLNEQYF. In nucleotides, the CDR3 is TGTGCCAGCATTTCCGACAGGTTGAATGAGCAGTACTTC.

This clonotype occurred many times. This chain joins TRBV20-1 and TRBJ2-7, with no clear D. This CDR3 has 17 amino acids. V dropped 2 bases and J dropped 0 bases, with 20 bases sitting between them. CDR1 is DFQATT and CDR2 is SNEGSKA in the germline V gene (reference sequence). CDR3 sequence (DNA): TGCAGTGCTAGATTACCTAACGCGTGGGGTACCTCCTACGAGCAGTACTTC. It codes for CSARLPNAWGTSYEQYF.

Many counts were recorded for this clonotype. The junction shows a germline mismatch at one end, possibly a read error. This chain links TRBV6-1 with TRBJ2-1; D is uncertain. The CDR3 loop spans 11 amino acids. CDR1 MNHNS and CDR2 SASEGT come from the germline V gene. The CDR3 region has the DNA TGTGCCATCAGTGTGCCGGGCCCGCAGTTCTTC. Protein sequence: CAISVPGPQFF.

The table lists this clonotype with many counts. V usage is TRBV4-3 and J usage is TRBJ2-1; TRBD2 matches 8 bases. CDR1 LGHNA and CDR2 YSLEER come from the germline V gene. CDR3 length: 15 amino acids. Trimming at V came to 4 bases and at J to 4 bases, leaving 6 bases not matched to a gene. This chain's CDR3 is CASSLGTRPYNEQFF. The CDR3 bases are TGCGCCAGCAGCCTCGGGACTAGGCCTTACAATGAGCAGTTCTTC.

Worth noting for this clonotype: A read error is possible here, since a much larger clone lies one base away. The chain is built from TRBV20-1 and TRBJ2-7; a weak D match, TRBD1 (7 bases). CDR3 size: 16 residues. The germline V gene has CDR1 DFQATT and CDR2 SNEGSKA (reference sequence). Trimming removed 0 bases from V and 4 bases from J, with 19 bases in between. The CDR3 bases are TGCAGTGCTAGAGATATCCGGGCAGGGGGGTGGTACGAGCAGTACTTC. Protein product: CSARDIRAGGWYEQYF.

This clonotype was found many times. CDR3 sequence: CASSVGAKLNTEAFF. In nucleotides, the CDR3 is TGTGCCAGCAGTGTCGGAGCGAAACTGAACACTGAAGCTTTCTTT. The chain recombines TRBV28 with TRBJ1-1; D not resolved. Germline V CDR1 and CDR2: MDHEN, SYDVKM. V lost 5 bases, J lost 0 bases, and 13 bases lay in between. CDR3 length equals 15 residues.

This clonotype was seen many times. The DNA of the CDR3 is TGTGCCAGCAGCCAAGTGGGTAGGGATGAGCAGTTCTTC. Its protein product is CASSQVGRDEQFF. This chain uses TRBV7-8 with TRBJ2-1; no definite D call. The germline V gene encodes CDR1 SGHVS and CDR2 FQNEAQ. The V end was cut by 5 bases, the J end by 8 bases, with 13 bases between. This CDR3 region has 13 residues. Full variable domain (rest looked up from reference TRBV7-8 and TRBJ2-1): GAGVSQSPRYKVAKRGQDVALRCDPISGHVSLFWYQQALGQGPEFLTYFQNEAQLDKSGLPSDRFFAERPEGSVSTLKIQRTQQEDSAVYLCASSQVGRDEQFFGPGTRLTVL.

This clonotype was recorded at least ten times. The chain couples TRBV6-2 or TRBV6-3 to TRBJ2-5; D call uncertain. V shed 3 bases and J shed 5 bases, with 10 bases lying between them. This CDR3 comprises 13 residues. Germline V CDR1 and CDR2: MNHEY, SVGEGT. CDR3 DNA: TGTGCCAGCAGTTATCTAAAATCGGAGACCCAGTACTTC. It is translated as CASSYLKSETQYF.

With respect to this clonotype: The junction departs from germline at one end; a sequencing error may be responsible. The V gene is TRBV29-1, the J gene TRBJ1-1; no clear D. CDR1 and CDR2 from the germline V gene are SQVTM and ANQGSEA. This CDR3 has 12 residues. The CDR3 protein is CRVEEAGFEAFF. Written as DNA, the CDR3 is TGCAGGGTTGAAGAAGCGGGGTTTGAAGCTTTCTTT.

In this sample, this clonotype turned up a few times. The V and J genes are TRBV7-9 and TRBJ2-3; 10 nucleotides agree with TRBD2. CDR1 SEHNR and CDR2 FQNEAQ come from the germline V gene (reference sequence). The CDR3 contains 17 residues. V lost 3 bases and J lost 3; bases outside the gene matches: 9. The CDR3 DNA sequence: TGTGCCAGCAGCTTGGGTACTAGCGGGGCCTTGACAGATACGCAGTATTTT. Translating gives CASSLGTSGALTDTQYF.

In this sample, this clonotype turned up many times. CDR3 sequence (DNA): TGTGCCAGCAGCTTTTTAGCGGGAGGGCCGCCATCCGAGCAGTACTTC. Its protein is CASSFLAGGPPSEQYF. The V and J genes are TRBV7-2 and TRBJ2-7, with 11 bases matching TRBD2. The V gene's germline CDR1 is SGHTA and CDR2 FQGNSA. CDR3 length equals 16 residues. Losses at the gene ends were 3 bases for V and 6 bases for J; bases not matched to a gene: 10. Supplemented by reference TRBV7-2 and TRBJ2-7, the full variable domain reads GAGVSQSPSNKVTEKGKDVELRCDPISGHTALYWYRQSLGQGLEFLIYFQGNSAPDKSGLPSDRFSAERTGGSVSTLTIQRTQQEDSAVYLCASSFLAGGPPSEQYFGPGTRLTVT.

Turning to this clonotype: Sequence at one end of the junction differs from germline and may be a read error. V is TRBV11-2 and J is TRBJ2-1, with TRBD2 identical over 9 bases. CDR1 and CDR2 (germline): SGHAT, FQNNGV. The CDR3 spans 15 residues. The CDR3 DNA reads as TGTGCCGGCAGCCGAGGACTAGCGCCTACAAGTGAGCAGTTCTTC. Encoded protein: CAGSRGLAPTSEQFF.

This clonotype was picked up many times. CDR3 sequence (DNA): TGTGCCAGCAGTGGGGAATTCGATGGCTACACCTTC. Translated: CASSGEFDGYTF. The chain recombines TRBV6-1 with TRBJ1-2, with unresolved D. CDR1 is MNHNS and CDR2 is SASEGT in the germline V gene. V was clipped by 4 bases and J by 6 bases, with 9 bases between them. The CDR3 is made up of 12 amino acids.

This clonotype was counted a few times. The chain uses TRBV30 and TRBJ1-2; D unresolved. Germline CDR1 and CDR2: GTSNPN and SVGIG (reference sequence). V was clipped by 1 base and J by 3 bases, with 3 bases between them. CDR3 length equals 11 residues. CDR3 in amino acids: CAWSGYYGYTF. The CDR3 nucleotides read TGTGCCTGGAGTGGGTACTATGGCTACACCTTC.

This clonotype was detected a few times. The CDR3 spells CASSLVGSGDLRTEAFF. The CDR3, as DNA: TGTGCCAGCAGCTTGGTCGGCTCTGGGGACCTGCGCACTGAAGCTTTCTTT. The V and J genes are TRBV5-5 and TRBJ1-1; D possibly corresponds to TRBD1 (5 bases). Trimming removed 0 bases from V and 4 bases from J, with 19 bases in between. This CDR3 has 17 amino acids. Germline loops: CDR1 SGHKS, CDR2 YYEKEE (reference sequence).

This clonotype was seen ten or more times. The CDR3 is CASSQRSGTEDTQYF. In nucleotides, the CDR3 is TGTGCCAGCAGTCAACGTAGCGGGACTGAGGATACGCAGTATTTT. J is TRBJ2-3 and V is TRBV12-3 or TRBV12-4; 8 bases match TRBD2. V was clipped by 5 bases and J by 6 bases; unmatched bases: 10. The CDR3 is made up of 15 amino acids.

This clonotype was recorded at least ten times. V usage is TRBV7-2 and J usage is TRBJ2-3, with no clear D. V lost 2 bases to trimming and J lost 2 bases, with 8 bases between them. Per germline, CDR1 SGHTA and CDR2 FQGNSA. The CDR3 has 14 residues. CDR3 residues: CASSLNSYTDTQYF. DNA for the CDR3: TGTGCCAGCAGCTTAAACAGCTACACAGATACGCAGTATTTT.

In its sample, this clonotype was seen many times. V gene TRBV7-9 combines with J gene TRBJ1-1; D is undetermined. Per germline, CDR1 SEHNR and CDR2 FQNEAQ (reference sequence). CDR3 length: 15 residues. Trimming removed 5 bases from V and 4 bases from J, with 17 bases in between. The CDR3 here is CASSPHRDWGTEAFF. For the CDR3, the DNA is TGTGCCAGCAGCCCCCATCGGGATTGGGGCACTGAAGCTTTCTTT.

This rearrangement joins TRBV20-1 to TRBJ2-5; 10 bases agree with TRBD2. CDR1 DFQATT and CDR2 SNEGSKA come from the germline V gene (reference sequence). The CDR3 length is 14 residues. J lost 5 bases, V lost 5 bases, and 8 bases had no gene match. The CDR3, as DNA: TGCAGTGCTTTAGCGGGGGGTATGGGTGAGACCCAGTACTTC. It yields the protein CSALAGGMGETQYF.

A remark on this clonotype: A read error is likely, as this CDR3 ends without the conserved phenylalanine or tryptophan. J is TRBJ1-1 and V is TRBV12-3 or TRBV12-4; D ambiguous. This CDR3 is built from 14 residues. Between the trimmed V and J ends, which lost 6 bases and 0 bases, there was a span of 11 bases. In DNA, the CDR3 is TGTGCCAGCAGCCCAACGACTATGAACACTGAAGCTTTCTCT. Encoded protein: CASSPTTMNTEAFS.

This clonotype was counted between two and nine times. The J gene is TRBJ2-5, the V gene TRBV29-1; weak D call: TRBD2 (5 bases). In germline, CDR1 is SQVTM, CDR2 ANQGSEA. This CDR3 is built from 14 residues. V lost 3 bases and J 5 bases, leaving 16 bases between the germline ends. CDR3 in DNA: TGCAGCGTTGACCCCATCGGGCCGGGGGAGACCCAGTACTTC. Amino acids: CSVDPIGPGETQYF.

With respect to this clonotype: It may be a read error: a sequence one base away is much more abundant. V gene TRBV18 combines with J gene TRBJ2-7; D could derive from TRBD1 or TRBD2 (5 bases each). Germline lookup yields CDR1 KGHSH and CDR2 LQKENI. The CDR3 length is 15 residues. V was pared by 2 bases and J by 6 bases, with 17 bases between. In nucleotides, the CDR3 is TGTGCCAGCTCACCAACGTTAGGGACGGGTGGCGAGCAGTACTTC. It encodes CASSPTLGTGGEQYF. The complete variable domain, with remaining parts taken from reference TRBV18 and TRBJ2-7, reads NAGVMQNPRHLVRRRGQEARLRCSPMKGHSHVYWYRQLPEEGLKFMVYLQKENIIDESGMPKERFSAEFPKEGPSILRIQQVVRGDSAAYFCASSPTLGTGGEQYFGPGTRLTVT.

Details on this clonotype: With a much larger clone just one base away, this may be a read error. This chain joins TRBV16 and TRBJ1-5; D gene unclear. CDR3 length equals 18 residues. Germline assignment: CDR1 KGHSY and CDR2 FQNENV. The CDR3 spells CASSKSSFGDYSNQPQHF. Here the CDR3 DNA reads TGTGCCAGCAGCAAATCTTCTTTTGGGGATTATAGCAATCAGCCCCAGCATTTT.

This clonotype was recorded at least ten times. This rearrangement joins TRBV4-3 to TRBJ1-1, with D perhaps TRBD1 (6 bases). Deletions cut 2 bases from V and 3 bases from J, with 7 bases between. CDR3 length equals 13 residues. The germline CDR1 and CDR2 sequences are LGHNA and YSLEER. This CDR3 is CASSQHRDTEAFF. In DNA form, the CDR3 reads TGCGCCAGCAGCCAACACAGGGACACTGAAGCTTTCTTT.